Reported below is one TCR beta chain. Its antigen is currently unknown. The data belong to a study of cytomegalovirus exposure and HLA in healthy donors. Primers included in the PCR were 60 Vbeta and 13 Jbeta primers. The protocol was immunoSEQ multiplex PCR, while the TCRdb copy is restricted to in-frame clones and leaves out a portion. This sample has 250,000 or so clones, with about 84% found just once. Study-level results: In a later analysis, common viral pathogens appeared linked to several of the most significant clusters.

V was clipped by 2 bases and J by 1 base, with 12 bases between them. This CDR3 is built from 15 residues. The germline V gene encodes CDR1 SGHVS and CDR2 FNYEAQ. Material for sequencing was PBMCs. This chain joins TRBV7-6 and TRBJ2-7; tentatively, D is TRBD2 (5 bases). The receptor comes from a human donor in good health. CDR3 sequence (DNA): TGTGCCAGCAGCTTACGTAGAGGGAGATCCTACGAGCAGTACTTC. Its translation: CASSLRRGRSYEQYF.